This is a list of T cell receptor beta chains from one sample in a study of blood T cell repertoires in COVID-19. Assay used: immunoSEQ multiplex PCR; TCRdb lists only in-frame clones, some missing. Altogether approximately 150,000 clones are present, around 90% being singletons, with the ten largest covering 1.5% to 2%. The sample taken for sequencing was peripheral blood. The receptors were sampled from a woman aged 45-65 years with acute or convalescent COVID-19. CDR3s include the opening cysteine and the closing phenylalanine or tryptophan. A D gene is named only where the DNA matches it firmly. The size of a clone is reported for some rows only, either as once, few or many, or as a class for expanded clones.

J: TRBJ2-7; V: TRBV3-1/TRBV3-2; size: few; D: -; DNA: TGTGCCAGCAGCTCGTACGGGGGTGCCGAGCAGTACTTC; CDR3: CASSSYGGAEQYF
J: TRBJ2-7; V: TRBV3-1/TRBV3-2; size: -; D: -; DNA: TGTGCCAGCAGCCAAGAGACCCTGACGGGTAGCCACGAGCAGTACTTC; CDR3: CASSQETLTGSHEQYF
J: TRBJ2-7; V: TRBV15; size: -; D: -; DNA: TGTGCCACCAGCAGAGACAGGGGACCCTACGAGCAGTACTTC; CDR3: CATSRDRGPYEQYF
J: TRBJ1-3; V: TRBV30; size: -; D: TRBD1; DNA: TGTGCCTGGAGGGGACAGCTCTCTGGAAACACCATATATTTT; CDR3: CAWRGQLSGNTIYF
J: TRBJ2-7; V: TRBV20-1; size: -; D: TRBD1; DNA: TGCAGTGCTCAACAGGGGGACGAGCAGTACTTC; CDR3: CSAQQGDEQYF
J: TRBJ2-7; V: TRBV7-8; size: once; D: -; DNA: TGTGCCAGCAGCCCCAGGACAACCTCCTACGAGCAGTACTTC; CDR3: CASSPRTTSYEQYF
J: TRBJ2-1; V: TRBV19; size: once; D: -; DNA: TGTGCCAGTAGTCCCAGTGAGGCGGGCTCCTACAATGAGCAGTTCTTC; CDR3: CASSPSEAGSYNEQFF
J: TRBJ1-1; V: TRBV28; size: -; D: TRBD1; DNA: TGTGCCAGCACCTTACCGGACAGGGAGGCTTTCTTT; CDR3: CASTLPDREAFF
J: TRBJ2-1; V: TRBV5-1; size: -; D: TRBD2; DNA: TGCGCCAGCAGCCTGGGAGGGCCCCACAATGAGCAGTTCTTC; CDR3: CASSLGGPHNEQFF
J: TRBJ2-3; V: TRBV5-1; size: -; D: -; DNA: TGCGCCAGCAGCTTTGTAGTTCCTAGCACAGATACGCAGTATTTT; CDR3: CASSFVVPSTDTQYF
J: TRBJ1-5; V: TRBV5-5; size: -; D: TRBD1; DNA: TGTGCCAGCAGCTTGTGGACAGGGGAAAATCAGCCCCAGCATTTT; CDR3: CASSLWTGENQPQHF
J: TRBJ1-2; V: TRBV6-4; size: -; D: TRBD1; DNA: TGTGCCAGCAGTGCCGCAAAGGGGGCAGCAGCTGGCTACACCTTC; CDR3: CASSAAKGAAAGYTF
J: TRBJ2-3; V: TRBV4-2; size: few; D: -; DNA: TGTGCCAGCAGCCAAGCCCTCAGCGTCGGTGCGGGGAGCACAGATACGCAGTATTTT; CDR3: CASSQALSVGAGSTDTQYF
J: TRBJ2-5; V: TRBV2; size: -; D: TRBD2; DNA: TGTGCCAGCAGGGAGTCCACTAGCGGGCAAGAGACCCAGTACTTC; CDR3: CASRESTSGQETQYF
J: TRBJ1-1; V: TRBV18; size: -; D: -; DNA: TGTGCCAGCTCACCGGGTTTGGGAGATACTGAAGCTTTCTTT; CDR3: CASSPGLGDTEAFF
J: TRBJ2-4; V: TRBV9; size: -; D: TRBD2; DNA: TGTGCCAGCAGCGTGGCGGGAGGGAGCGAAAACATTCAGTACTTC; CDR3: CASSVAGGSENIQYF
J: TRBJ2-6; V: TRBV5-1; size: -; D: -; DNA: TGCGCCAGCAGCTTGAACAGGGTCGGGTCCGGGGCCAACGTCCTGACTTTC; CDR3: CASSLNRVGSGANVLTF
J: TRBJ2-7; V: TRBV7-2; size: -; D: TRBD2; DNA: TGTGCCAGCAGCACCGGGGGTAGCGGGGTCTGGGAGCAGTACTTC; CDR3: CASSTGGSGVWEQYF
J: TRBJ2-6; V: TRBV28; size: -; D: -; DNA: TGTGCCAGCAATATTAATAGGGCCAACGTCCTGACTTTC; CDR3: CASNINRANVLTF
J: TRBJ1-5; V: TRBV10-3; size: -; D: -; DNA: TGTGCCATCAGTTCTACCGTCCTCCGGGACACCCAGCCCCAGCATTTT; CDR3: CAISSTVLRDTQPQHF